What follows is one T cell receptor (beta chain) and its context. This CDR3 is also generated by other DNA sequences in the sample. This entry comes from a study of shared clonotypes between healthy human individuals. Study overall: Donors consisted of a couple of women and a few men between 18 and 49. Plates per donor: three CD4 naive, three CD4 memory, two CD8 naive, one CD8 memory.

Repertoires were generated with immunoSEQ multiplex PCR, while TCRdb's copy carries only in-frame clones and drops some. The data contain around 350,000 clones, around 70% of them singletons. This CDR3 has 12 amino acids. V was shortened by 6 bases and J by 4 bases, with 10 bases between the two germline ends. Germline assignment: CDR1 SQVTM and CDR2 ANQGSEA. Every donor, a Caucasian adult, lived in Nashville, Tennessee. The sequence came from a young man in good health. Sequenced: memory CD4+ T cells sorted from blood. Noted subset: CD45RA-negative fraction. The rearrangement links TRBV29-1 to TRBJ1-5; weak D call: TRBD1 (5 bases). CDR3 nucleotide sequence: TGCAGCGTGGGAGGGGCTAATCAGCCCCAGCATTTT. The encoded protein is CSVGGANQPQHF.